Listed below are T cell receptor beta chains from one sample, sequenced in a study of T cell changes during pregnancy in multiple sclerosis. Only in-frame clones appear in the TCRdb table, and some are missing; sequencing was by immunoSEQ multiplex PCR. The table lists 54,000 or so clones, over 85% of them singletons. The starting material was CD4+ T cells from peripheral blood mononuclear cells, obtained before pregnancy. Receptors were obtained from a female donor with multiple sclerosis, enrolled in a pregnancy study. CDR3s leave out the opening cysteine and the closing phenylalanine or tryptophan.

>TRBJ1-3|TRBV7-2|10
ASSPYRNTIY
>-|TRBV7-9|17
ASSSVGGRGQVRSYEQY
>TRBJ2-3|TRBV19|13
ASSISAGRTDTQY
>TRBJ1-1|TRBV6-1|13
ASRTYEGLFTEAF
>TRBJ2-7|TRBV2|12
ASRALGTAYEQY
>TRBJ2-7|TRBV7-9|14
ASSLGTGTSAREQY
>TRBJ2-5|TRBV7-9|15
ASSTILTGGRQETQY
>TRBJ2-5|TRBV7-2|15
ASSTQRAAGAQETQY
>TRBJ2-7|TRBV18|12
ASSPASSGYEQY
>TRBJ2-3|TRBV27|13
ASSGGRARADTQY